The clone carrying this TCR beta chain came up many times. From the 5' RACE reads, TCRdb called clonotypes with MiXCR, one entry per CDR3 protein. The repertoire holds hundreds of thousands of distinct CDR3 sequences, with approximately 8% as singletons. This entry belongs to a study of T cells after yellow fever vaccination. In the study overall: SMART-Seq v4 Ultra Low Input prepared the low-cell-number fractions.

CDR1 and CDR2 (germline): MNHEY, SVGAGI. The length of the CDR3 is 14 residues. With 11 bases removed from V and 0 bases from J, the gap between germline ends came to 13 bases. This clonotype was obtained from a man between 18 and 29 years old who received the YFV17D yellow fever vaccine. Sequencing used PBMCs, obtained roughly seven weeks after the first yellow fever vaccination. V is TRBV6-5 and J is TRBJ1-4; TRBD1 might be the D (6 bases). As DNA, the CDR3 is TGTGCCTCCAAGGGGGGAGCAACTAATGAAAAACTGTTTTTT. This gives the protein CASKGGATNEKLFF.